This T cell receptor (beta chain) was sequenced in a study of blood T cells in healthy people across ages. Whole-study results and caveats: Versus aged donors, long-lived donors had higher diversity and more naive CD4+ cells. PBMC samples, being unsorted, prevented any conclusive comparison of naive and antigen-experienced cells.

Sample-barcoded 5' priming and a J-beta primer mix drove a second PCR of about 6 to 11 cycles. All samples gave at least 2.5 million CDR3-containing paired-end reads. TCRdb used MiXCR to reprocess the 5' RACE reads, holding one entry per CDR3 protein. The table records 650,000 to 700,000 distinct CDR3 sequences, 32% of them present only once. This clonotype was counted ten times or more. As yet, its antigen is unknown. Isolating PBMCs gave at least 6 million of these cells per sample. V lost 0 bases, J lost 3 bases, and 16 bases lay in between. Per germline, CDR1 LGHNT and CDR2 FRNRAP. The CDR3 contains 17 residues.

The source of this sequence is an elderly woman in good health. The genes are TRBV12-5 and TRBJ2-3; D is ambiguous. Sequencing input: blood. This CDR3 reads CASGLVGLGLRTDTQYF. CDR3 DNA sequence: TGTGCTAGTGGTTTGGTAGGGCTGGGGTTGAGAACAGATACGCAGTATTTT.